This is a list of T cell receptor beta chains from one sample in a study of monozygotic twins with cystic fibrosis. Assay: immunoSEQ multiplex PCR; the TCRdb copy retains only in-frame clones and omits some. The data hold over 9,500 clones, with roughly 85% observed a single time. Sequencing was carried out using blood. The receptors come from a man younger than 35 with cystic fibrosis. The CDR3 runs from the conserved cysteine through the conserved F or W. Each record gives: V gene, CDR3 protein.

TRBV6-1	CASSVTSGGPSSGELFF
TRBV7-9	CASSLQNTEAFF
TRBV13	CASSLAGEYNEQFF
TRBV6-1	CASSSWETQYF
TRBV9	CASSENGGANNEQFF
TRBV11-2	CASSLGGTTNTGELFF
TRBV5-1	CASSLADWKFDTEAFF
TRBV5-1	CASSLIGIGDTQYF
TRBV6-5	CASTSSTGANVLTF
TRBV15	CATSPWGGDTDTQYF
TRBV9	CASSVGASGYNEQFF
TRBV5-1	CASSLQVSYEQYF
TRBV2	CASYPGNTEAFF
TRBV10-3	CAISESGEHTGELFF
TRBV4-1	CASSQTGTIYEQYF
TRBV5-1	CASSRDRGHYYEAFF
TRBV11-2	CASSLQAGGPYEQYF
TRBV27	CASRRTGGTEAFF
TRBV19	CASSIQAIPYNEQFF
TRBV30	CAWSARGQGAVEKLFF
TRBV5-5	CASSGGTVMNTEAFF
TRBV18	CASSPLAGPQETQYF
TRBV4-2	CASSQDQGGGLFF
TRBV15	CATSRGLAGAGGFYF
TRBV4-1	CASSHATGSGYNSPLHF
TRBV9	CASSVGFVYSGNTIYF
TRBV6-5	CASSQRAGNSPLHF
TRBV2	CASSPPHALYEQYF
TRBV7-2	CASSLLRGNTEAFF
TRBV29-1	CSGSTGNTEAFF
TRBV5-1	CASSLDRMAFF
TRBV4-3	CASSQVTRGLSPLHF
TRBV7-2	CASGLTLNTGELFF
TRBV6-1	CASTVGIFYNEQFF
TRBV2	CASSGTGTSDTYEQYF
TRBV18	CASSPEGTEAFF
TRBV7-2	CASSLTTGGPYEQYF
TRBV7-2	CASSLRDTPANTEAFF
TRBV28	CASSLNTGGNYGYTF
TRBV7-6	CASSPEGAGYGYTF
TRBV19	CASKAGGLSNEQFF
TRBV18	CASSPQGPSGNTIYF
TRBV12-5	CASGTRETQETQYF
TRBV27	CASRRQVNQPQHF
TRBV30	CAWSPPGAGWYGYTF
TRBV5-4	CASSPTGWGNEQFF
TRBV28	CASSRNRDYRTDTQYF
TRBV27	CASGSATGVSTGELFF
TRBV27	CASSLGSGSSDGYTF
TRBV6-1	CASAERRILYEQYF